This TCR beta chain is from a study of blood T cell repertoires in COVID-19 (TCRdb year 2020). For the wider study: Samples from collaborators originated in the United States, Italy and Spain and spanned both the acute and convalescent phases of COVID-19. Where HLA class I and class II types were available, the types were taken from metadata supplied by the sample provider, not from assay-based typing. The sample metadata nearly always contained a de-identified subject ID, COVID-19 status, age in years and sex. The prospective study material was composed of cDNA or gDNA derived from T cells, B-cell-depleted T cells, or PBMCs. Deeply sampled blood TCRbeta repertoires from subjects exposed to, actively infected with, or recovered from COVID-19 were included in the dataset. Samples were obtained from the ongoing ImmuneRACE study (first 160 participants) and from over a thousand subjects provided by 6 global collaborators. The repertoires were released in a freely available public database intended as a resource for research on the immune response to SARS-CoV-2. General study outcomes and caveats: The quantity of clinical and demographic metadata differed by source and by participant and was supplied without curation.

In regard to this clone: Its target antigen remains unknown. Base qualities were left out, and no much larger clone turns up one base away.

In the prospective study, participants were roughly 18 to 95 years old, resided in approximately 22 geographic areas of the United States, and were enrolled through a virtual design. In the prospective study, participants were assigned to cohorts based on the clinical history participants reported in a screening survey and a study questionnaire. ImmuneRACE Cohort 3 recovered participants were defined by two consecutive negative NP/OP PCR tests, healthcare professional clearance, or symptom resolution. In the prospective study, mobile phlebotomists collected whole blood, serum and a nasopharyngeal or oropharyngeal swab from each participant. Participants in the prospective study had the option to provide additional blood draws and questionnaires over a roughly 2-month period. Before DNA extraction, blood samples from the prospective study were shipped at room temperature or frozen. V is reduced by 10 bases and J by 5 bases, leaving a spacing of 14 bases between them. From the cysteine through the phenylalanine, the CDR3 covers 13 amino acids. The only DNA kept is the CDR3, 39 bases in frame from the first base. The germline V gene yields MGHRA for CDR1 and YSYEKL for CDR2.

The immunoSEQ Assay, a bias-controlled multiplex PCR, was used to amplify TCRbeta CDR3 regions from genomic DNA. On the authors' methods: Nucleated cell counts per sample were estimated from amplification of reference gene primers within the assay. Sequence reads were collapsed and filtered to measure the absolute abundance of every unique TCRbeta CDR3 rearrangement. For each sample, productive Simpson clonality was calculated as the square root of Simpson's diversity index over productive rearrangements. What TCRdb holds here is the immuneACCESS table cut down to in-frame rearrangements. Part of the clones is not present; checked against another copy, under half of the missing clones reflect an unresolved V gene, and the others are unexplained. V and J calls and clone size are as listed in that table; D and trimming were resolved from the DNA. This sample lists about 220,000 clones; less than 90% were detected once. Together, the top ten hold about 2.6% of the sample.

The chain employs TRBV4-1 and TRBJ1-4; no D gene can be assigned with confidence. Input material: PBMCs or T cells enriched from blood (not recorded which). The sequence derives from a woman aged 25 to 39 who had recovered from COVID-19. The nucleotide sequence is TGCGCCACCAAAACCCTGGGCAATGAAAAACTGTTTTTT. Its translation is CATKTLGNEKLFF.